Listed below are T cell receptor beta chains from one sample, sequenced in a study of blood T cell repertoires in COVID-19. The repertoire was sequenced with immunoSEQ multiplex PCR; TCRdb's copy has only in-frame clones and lacks some. The sample lists about 130,000 clones, around 89% seen once, with about 4.5% in the top ten. Sequencing was carried out using peripheral blood. The origin of the receptors is a man in his 60s with COVID-19, enrolled during active disease. The CDR3 runs from the conserved cysteine through the conserved F or W. D genes are given only for firm matches. Rows may omit the clone size; those that give it use once, few, many or a size class.

d_gene: TRBD1; j_gene: TRBJ2-5; v_gene: TRBV24-1; abundance: -; CDR3aa: CATSDEGQYQETQYF; CDR3nt: TGTGCCACCAGTGATGAGGGACAGTACCAAGAGACCCAGTACTTC
d_gene: -; j_gene: TRBJ2-1; v_gene: TRBV9; abundance: once; CDR3aa: CASSVSSVGWGEQFF; CDR3nt: TGTGCCAGCAGCGTGTCTAGCGTTGGGTGGGGCGAGCAGTTCTTC
d_gene: TRBD1; j_gene: TRBJ1-2; v_gene: TRBV2; abundance: -; CDR3aa: CASKSDRGNYGYTF; CDR3nt: TGTGCCAGCAAATCGGACAGGGGCAACTATGGCTACACCTTC
d_gene: -; j_gene: TRBJ1-6; v_gene: TRBV19; abundance: -; CDR3aa: CASSMGSGIGSPLHF; CDR3nt: TGTGCCAGTAGTATGGGGTCGGGGATTGGCTCACCCCTCCACTTT
d_gene: -; j_gene: TRBJ1-2; v_gene: TRBV5-8; abundance: -; CDR3aa: CASSGAGYGYTF; CDR3nt: TGTGCCAGCAGCGGGGCAGGATATGGCTACACCTTC
d_gene: -; j_gene: TRBJ1-1; v_gene: TRBV5-1; abundance: -; CDR3aa: CASSWQEGTEAFF; CDR3nt: TGCGCCAGCAGCTGGCAAGAGGGCACTGAAGCTTTCTTT
d_gene: TRBD2; j_gene: TRBJ2-5; v_gene: TRBV6-2/TRBV6-3; abundance: -; CDR3aa: CASSYSRSGGDLETQYF; CDR3nt: TGTGCCAGCAGTTACTCGAGGAGCGGGGGCGACCTGGAGACCCAGTACTTC
d_gene: -; j_gene: TRBJ1-4; v_gene: TRBV5-4; abundance: -; CDR3aa: CASSSAPNTGWRNEKLFF; CDR3nt: TGTGCCAGCAGCTCTGCCCCAAATACGGGGTGGCGTAATGAAAAACTGTTTTTT
d_gene: -; j_gene: TRBJ2-7; v_gene: TRBV19; abundance: -; CDR3aa: CASSMVTTSEQYF; CDR3nt: TGTGCCAGTAGTATGGTAACTACCAGCGAGCAGTACTTC
d_gene: TRBD2; j_gene: TRBJ2-5; v_gene: TRBV10-2; abundance: -; CDR3aa: CASSGTSGQETQYF; CDR3nt: TGCGCCAGCAGTGGGACTAGCGGACAAGAGACCCAGTACTTC
d_gene: -; j_gene: TRBJ2-7; v_gene: TRBV19; abundance: -; CDR3aa: CASKFQYEQYF; CDR3nt: TGTGCCAGTAAGTTCCAGTACGAGCAGTACTTC
d_gene: -; j_gene: TRBJ2-3; v_gene: TRBV3-1/TRBV3-2; abundance: -; CDR3aa: CASSLSIGGGTDTQYF; CDR3nt: TGTGCCAGCAGCCTAAGCATAGGGGGGGGCACAGATACGCAGTATTTT
d_gene: -; j_gene: TRBJ1-1; v_gene: TRBV9; abundance: -; CDR3aa: CASSVRWNTEAFF; CDR3nt: TGTGCCAGCAGCGTACGGTGGAACACTGAAGCTTTCTTT
d_gene: -; j_gene: TRBJ2-7; v_gene: TRBV7-6; abundance: -; CDR3aa: CASVRGGSYEQYF; CDR3nt: TGTGCCAGTGTAAGGGGGGGGTCCTACGAGCAGTACTTC
d_gene: TRBD1; j_gene: TRBJ1-4; v_gene: TRBV4-3; abundance: -; CDR3aa: CASSHGDRAEREKLFF; CDR3nt: TGCGCCAGCAGCCACGGAGACAGGGCTGAGAGGGAAAAACTGTTTTTT
d_gene: TRBD1; j_gene: TRBJ1-2; v_gene: TRBV5-1; abundance: -; CDR3aa: CASSPGTGERGYTF; CDR3nt: TGCGCCAGCAGCCCCGGGACAGGGGAGAGAGGCTACACCTTC
d_gene: -; j_gene: TRBJ2-1; v_gene: TRBV10-3; abundance: -; CDR3aa: CATRSGPTYNEQFF; CDR3nt: TGTGCCACCCGGAGTGGTCCGACCTACAATGAGCAGTTCTTC
d_gene: -; j_gene: TRBJ1-1; v_gene: TRBV18; abundance: -; CDR3aa: CASSPLVQGQNTEAFF; CDR3nt: TGTGCCAGCTCACCCCTGGTCCAGGGACAGAACACTGAAGCTTTCTTT
d_gene: TRBD1; j_gene: TRBJ1-4; v_gene: TRBV10-2; abundance: -; CDR3aa: CASSDRGQREKLFF; CDR3nt: TGCGCCAGCAGTGACAGGGGGCAGAGGGAAAAACTGTTTTTT
d_gene: -; j_gene: TRBJ1-6; v_gene: TRBV25-1; abundance: once; CDR3aa: CASSEEGGDWSSPLHF; CDR3nt: TGTGCCAGCAGTGAAGAGGGGGGGGATTGGAGTTCACCCCTCCACTTT
d_gene: -; j_gene: TRBJ1-1; v_gene: TRBV7-2; abundance: -; CDR3aa: CASSLVGVTEAFF; CDR3nt: TGTGCCAGCAGCTTAGTCGGGGTCACTGAAGCTTTCTTT
d_gene: -; j_gene: TRBJ2-2; v_gene: TRBV24-1; abundance: -; CDR3aa: CATSDWRGRELFF; CDR3nt: TGTGCCACCAGTGATTGGAGGGGAAGGGAGCTGTTTTTT
d_gene: TRBD1; j_gene: TRBJ1-5; v_gene: TRBV5-1; abundance: -; CDR3aa: CASRPGQGPGDQPQHF; CDR3nt: TGCGCCAGCAGACCGGGACAGGGCCCGGGGGATCAGCCCCAGCATTTT
d_gene: TRBD1; j_gene: TRBJ1-2; v_gene: TRBV28; abundance: once; CDR3aa: CASSPRDSYGYTF; CDR3nt: TGTGCCAGCAGTCCCCGGGACAGCTATGGCTACACCTTC
d_gene: -; j_gene: TRBJ2-7; v_gene: TRBV10-2; abundance: -; CDR3aa: CASSDSYEQYF; CDR3nt: TGCGCCAGCAGTGATTCATACGAGCAGTACTTC